These T cell receptor beta chains were read from a single sample in a study of response to subunit inactivated influenza vaccine. Using its own MiXCR run on the RT-PCR reads, TCRdb lists one record per CDR3 protein. The profile shows approximately 530,000 distinct CDR3 sequences, roughly 13% of them singletons. The input for sequencing was PBMCs from blood, taken 45 days after vaccination. The receptors were sampled from a man between 50 and 59 years old who received an inactivated influenza vaccine. The conserved cysteine and the conserved F or W are not part of the CDR3 here. Clone size is shown for a subset of rows, as once, few, many or a class of expanded clone.

>TRBV27|few|TRBJ2-1
ASSLLTSGSNEQF
>TRBV7-9|many|TRBJ2-1
ASSFRWTGETYNEQF
>TRBV7-2|-|TRBJ1-2
ASSPGVGYGYT
>TRBV27|few|TRBJ2-1
ASSGSRVSSYNEQF
>TRBV15|-|TRBJ2-2
ATSRDGTAAGELF
>TRBV7-2|few|TRBJ2-2
ASSLVRSTGELF
>TRBV7-2|few|TRBJ2-3
ASSLSQGFDTQY
>TRBV18|-|TRBJ1-5
ASSVTGRNQPQH
>TRBV7-2|few|TRBJ1-4
ASSSLGGVGHEKLF
>TRBV6-2/TRBV6-3|few|TRBJ1-1
ASRVPMNTEAF
>TRBV6-1|few|TRBJ2-7
ASRGGRESYEQY
>TRBV2|few|TRBJ2-2
ASKGIANTGELF
>TRBV5-1|few|TRBJ2-7
ASSLLAGAKEQY
>TRBV10-3|few|TRBJ2-1
AIRPGLEANNEQF
>TRBV30|-|TRBJ2-7
AWSVLGQGGYEQY
>TRBV28|many|TRBJ2-7
ASSTNSGTSGSPLSVEQY
>TRBV9|few|TRBJ2-7
ASSVGGGAYEQY
>TRBV20-1|few|TRBJ1-1
SAWDRAMNTEAF
>TRBV20-1|few|TRBJ2-2
SARAGVTGELF
>TRBV7-2|few|TRBJ2-7
ASSLGPESYEQY
>TRBV6-5|few|TRBJ2-2
ASSYLSGGVGELF
>TRBV10-3|-|TRBJ2-5
AINTGTTQETQY
>TRBV5-1|many|TRBJ2-3
ASSLSLRGPTDTQY
>TRBV20-1|-|TRBJ2-7
SARDSTGKLHEQY
>TRBV5-1|few|TRBJ2-2
ASSLVGTDNTGELF
>TRBV11-2|-|TRBJ2-7
ANSLSQNYEQY
>TRBV6-5|few|TRBJ1-2
ASSYGGLTTTNYGYT
>TRBV4-2|-|TRBJ2-1
ASSQDGRGEQF
>TRBV12-3/TRBV12-4|-|TRBJ2-7
ASRSASYEQY
>TRBV12-3/TRBV12-4|-|TRBJ1-6
ASTGDRFNSPLH
>TRBV7-6|many|TRBJ2-6
ASSLGGWRGGANVLT
>TRBV7-6|few|TRBJ2-2
ASSRTGGVGELF
>TRBV18|-|TRBJ2-3
ASSPPQGGTQY
>TRBV5-1|-|TRBJ2-2
ASSLEVISGKTGELF
>TRBV12-3/TRBV12-4|-|TRBJ1-5
ASRSQGAGNQPQH
>TRBV10-3|-|TRBJ2-2
AIRGVMTASPSGRAGELF
>TRBV6-2/TRBV6-3|-|TRBJ1-1
ASSGGQVGNTEAF